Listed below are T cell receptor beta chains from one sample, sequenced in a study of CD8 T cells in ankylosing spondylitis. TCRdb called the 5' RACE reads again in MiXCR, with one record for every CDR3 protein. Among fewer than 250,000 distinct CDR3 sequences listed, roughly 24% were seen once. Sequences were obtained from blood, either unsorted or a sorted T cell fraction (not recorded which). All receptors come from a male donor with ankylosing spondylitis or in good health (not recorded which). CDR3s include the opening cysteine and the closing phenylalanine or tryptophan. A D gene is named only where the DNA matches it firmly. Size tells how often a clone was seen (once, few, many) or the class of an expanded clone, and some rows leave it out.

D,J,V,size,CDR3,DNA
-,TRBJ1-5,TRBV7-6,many,CASSKQGFNQPQHF,TGTGCCAGCAGCAAGCAGGGTTTCAATCAGCCCCAGCATTTT
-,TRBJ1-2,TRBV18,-,CASSMGLETYGYTF,TGTGCCAGCTCAATGGGACTGGAGACCTATGGCTACACCTTC
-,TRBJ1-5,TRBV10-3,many,CAISESPGTQPQHF,TGTGCCATCAGTGAGTCACCAGGGACCCAGCCCCAGCATTTT
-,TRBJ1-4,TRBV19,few,CASSAGGLPTGEKLFF,TGTGCCAGTAGTGCCGGGGGACTCCCCACCGGTGAAAAACTGTTTTTT
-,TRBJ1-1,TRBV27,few,CASSSNDGKNTEAFF,TGTGCCAGCAGTTCCAACGACGGAAAGAACACTGAAGCTTTCTTT
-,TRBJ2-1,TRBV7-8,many,CASSLAGGHEQFF,TGTGCCAGCAGCTTAGCAGGCGGGCATGAGCAGTTCTTC
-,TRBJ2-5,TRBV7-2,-,CASSLATVTQYF,TGTGCCAGCAGCTTAGCCACCGTAACCCAGTACTTC
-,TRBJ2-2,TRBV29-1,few,CSVGGGKTGELFF,TGCAGCGTTGGTGGCGGGAAAACCGGGGAGCTGTTTTTT
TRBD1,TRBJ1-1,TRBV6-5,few,CASSYLGTGREAFF,TGTGCCAGCAGTTACCTCGGGACAGGCCGGGAAGCTTTCTTT
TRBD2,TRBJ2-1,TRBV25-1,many,CASNHQAGGSSYNEQFF,TGTGCCAGCAACCATCAGGCGGGAGGGAGCTCCTACAATGAGCAGTTCTTC
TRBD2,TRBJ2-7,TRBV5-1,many,CASSLGLAGGEQYF,TGCGCCAGCAGCCTCGGACTAGCGGGAGGCGAGCAGTACTTC
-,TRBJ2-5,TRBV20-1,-,CSARLRGQSQETQYF,TGCAGTGCTAGACTTCGAGGACAGTCCCAAGAGACCCAGTACTTC
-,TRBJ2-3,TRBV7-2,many,CASRKRGGQADTQYF,TGTGCCAGCAGAAAGAGGGGGGGGCAGGCAGATACGCAGTATTTT
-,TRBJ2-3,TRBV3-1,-,CASSQDPSSTDTQYF,TGTGCCAGCAGCCAAGACCCTTCTAGCACAGATACGCAGTATTTT
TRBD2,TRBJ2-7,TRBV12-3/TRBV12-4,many,CASSFGTSGSYEQYF,TGTGCCAGCAGTTTCGGGACTAGCGGGAGCTACGAGCAGTACTTC
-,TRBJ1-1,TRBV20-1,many,CSARALDSDF,TGCAGTGCTAGAGCCCTAGACAGTGACTTT
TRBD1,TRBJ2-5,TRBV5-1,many,CASSSDRGETQYF,TGCGCCAGCAGCTCGGACAGGGGAGAGACCCAGTACTTC
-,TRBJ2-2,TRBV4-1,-,CASSQGGFVTGELFF,TGCGCCAGCAGCCAGGGAGGATTTGTCACCGGGGAGCTGTTTTTT
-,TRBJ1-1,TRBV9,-,CASSVSFSVPITEAFF,TGTGCCAGCAGCGTAAGCTTCTCCGTACCCATCACTGAAGCTTTCTTT
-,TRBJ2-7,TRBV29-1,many,CSVESKSSYEQYF,TGCAGCGTTGAGAGCAAGAGCTCCTACGAGCAGTACTTC
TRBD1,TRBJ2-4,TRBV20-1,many,CSASDRVKNIQYF,TGCAGTGCTAGCGACAGGGTTAAAAACATTCAGTACTTC
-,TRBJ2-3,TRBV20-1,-,CSASSGEDTQYF,TGCAGTGCTAGCTCCGGTGAAGATACGCAGTATTTT
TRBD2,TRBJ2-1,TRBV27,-,CASSFLTSGGYNEQFF,TGTGCCAGCAGTTTCTTGACTAGCGGAGGATACAATGAGCAGTTCTTC
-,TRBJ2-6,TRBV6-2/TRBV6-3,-,CASSWVGPQASVRANVLTF,TGTGCCAGCAGTTGGGTTGGTCCACAGGCCTCCGTTCGAGCCAACGTCCTGACTTTC
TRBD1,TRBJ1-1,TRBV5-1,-,CASKTLGQGGTEAFF,TGCGCCAGCAAAACTCTCGGACAGGGAGGAACTGAAGCTTTCTTT
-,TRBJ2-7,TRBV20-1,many,CSARVVGGSEQYF,TGCAGTGCTAGAGTTGTGGGAGGTAGCGAGCAGTACTTC
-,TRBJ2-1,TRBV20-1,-,CSARDGLRETNEQFF,TGCAGTGCTAGAGACGGTCTGCGGGAAACCAATGAGCAGTTCTTC
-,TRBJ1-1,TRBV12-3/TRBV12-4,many,CASSPGGSWMNTEAFF,TGTGCCAGCAGTCCAGGAGGATCCTGGATGAACACTGAAGCTTTCTTT
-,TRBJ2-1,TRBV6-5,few,CASSYSSGSYNEQFF,TGTGCCAGCAGTTACAGCAGCGGATCCTACAATGAGCAGTTCTTC
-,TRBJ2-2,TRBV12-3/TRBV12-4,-,CASSSGTTGELFF,TGTGCCAGCAGTTCCGGGACGACGGGGGAGCTGTTTTTT
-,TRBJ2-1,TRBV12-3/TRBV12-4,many,CASSLVGAQFF,TGTGCCAGCAGTTTGGTGGGCGCACAGTTCTTC
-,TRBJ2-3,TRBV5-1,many,CASSLETRGGTDTQYF,TGCGCCAGCAGCTTGGAGACTAGGGGGGGCACAGATACGCAGTATTTT
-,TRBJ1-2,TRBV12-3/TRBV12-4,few,CASSLITNYGYTF,TGTGCCAGCAGTTTAATCACTAACTATGGCTACACCTTC
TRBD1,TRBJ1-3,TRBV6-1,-,CASSRTGFGNTIYF,TGTGCCAGCAGCCGGACAGGGTTTGGAAACACCATATATTTT
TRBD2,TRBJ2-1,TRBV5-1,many,CASSSGLAGLGEQFF,TGCGCCAGCAGCTCGGGACTAGCGGGATTGGGTGAGCAGTTCTTC
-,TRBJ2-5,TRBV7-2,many,CASTLRGQETQYF,TGTGCCAGCACTCTCCGCGGACAAGAGACCCAGTACTTC
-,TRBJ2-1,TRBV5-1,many,CASSLGRANEQFF,TGTGCCAGCAGCTTGGGCAGGGCCAATGAGCAGTTCTTC
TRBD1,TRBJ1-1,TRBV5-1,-,CASSLSRTGRNTEAFF,TGCGCCAGCAGCTTGTCCCGGACAGGGAGAAACACTGAAGCTTTCTTT
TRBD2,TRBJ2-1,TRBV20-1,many,CSAAGLAFNEQFF,TGCAGTGCTGCGGGACTAGCGTTCAATGAGCAGTTCTTC
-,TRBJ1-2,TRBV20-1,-,CSAGGIRGYTF,TGCAGTGCAGGGGGGATCCGAGGCTACACCTTC
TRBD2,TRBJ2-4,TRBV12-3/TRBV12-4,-,CASRTSGSSKNIQYF,TGTGCCAGCCGAACTAGCGGGAGTTCCAAAAACATTCAGTACTTC
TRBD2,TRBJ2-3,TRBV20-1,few,CSARKLAGSTDTQYF,TGCAGTGCTAGGAAACTAGCGGGGAGCACAGATACGCAGTATTTT
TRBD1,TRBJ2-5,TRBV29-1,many,CSVRTGKRNQYF,TGCAGCGTCCGGACAGGGAAGCGTAACCAGTACTTC
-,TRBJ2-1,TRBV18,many,CASSRERPNSYNEQFF,TGTGCCAGCTCACGAGAGCGGCCTAACTCCTACAATGAGCAGTTCTTC
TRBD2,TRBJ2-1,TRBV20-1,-,CSASPLATYNEQFF,TGCAGTGCTAGTCCACTAGCGACCTACAATGAGCAGTTCTTC
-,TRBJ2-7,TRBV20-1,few,CSARTRYEQYF,TGCAGTGCTAGAACCCGCTACGAGCAGTACTTC
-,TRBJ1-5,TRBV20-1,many,CSASVRVDGNQPQHF,TGCAGTGCTAGCGTCAGGGTGGACGGCAATCAGCCCCAGCATTTT
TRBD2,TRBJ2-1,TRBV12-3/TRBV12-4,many,CASSARSGGEQFF,TGTGCCAGCAGTGCCAGGTCGGGGGGAGAGCAGTTCTTC
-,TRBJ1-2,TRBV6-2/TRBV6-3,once,CASSYDGREAYGYTF,TGTGCCAGCAGTTACGATGGAAGGGAGGCCTATGGCTACACCTTC
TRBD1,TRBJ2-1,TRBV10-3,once,CAISTWDRDYNEQFF,TGTGCCATCAGTACTTGGGACAGGGATTACAATGAGCAGTTCTTC
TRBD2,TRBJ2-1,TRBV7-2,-,CASSPRGSGNYNEQFF,TGTGCCAGCAGCCCGCGTGGCAGCGGGAACTACAATGAGCAGTTCTTC
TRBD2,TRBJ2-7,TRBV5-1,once,CASSRDWAGDGEQYF,TGCGCCAGCAGCCGGGACTGGGCGGGAGACGGCGAGCAGTACTTC
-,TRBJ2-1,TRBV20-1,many,CSAPKNYNEQFF,TGCAGTGCCCCGAAGAACTACAATGAGCAGTTCTTC
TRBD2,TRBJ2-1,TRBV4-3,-,CASSPTGSGGLAGGGSYNEQFF,TGCGCCAGCAGCCCAACAGGGAGCGGGGGACTAGCGGGAGGGGGCTCCTACAATGAGCAGTTCTTC
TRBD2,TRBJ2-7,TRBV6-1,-,CASSERAGEVYF,TGTGCCAGCAGTGAACGAGCGGGAGAAGTGTACTTC
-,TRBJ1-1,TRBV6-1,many,CASTEDAYTEAFF,TGTGCCAGCACCGAGGACGCATACACTGAAGCTTTCTTT
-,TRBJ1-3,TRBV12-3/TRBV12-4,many,CASSRGAGGNTIYF,TGTGCCAGCAGCCGTGGGGCGGGGGGAAACACCATATATTTT
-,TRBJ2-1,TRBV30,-,CAWSPDTDEQFF,TGTGCCTGGAGTCCGGATACTGATGAGCAGTTCTTC
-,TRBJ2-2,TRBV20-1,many,CGSQGPTNTGELFF,TGCGGATCGCAGGGCCCCACAAACACCGGGGAGCTGTTTTTT